The 10 T cell receptor beta chains below all came from one sample that was sequenced in a study of T cells in Graves' hyperthyroidism and ophthalmopathy. It was RNA transcripts that yielded the amplified TCR beta CDR3 regions. HTBI primers were employed in a first-round RT-PCR of the TCR CDR3. TCRdb ran MiXCR on the multiplex PCR reads and lists one entry per CDR3 protein. The sample lists fewer than 750,000 distinct CDR3 sequences; approximately 44% were seen once. Material for sequencing was peripheral blood or thyroid tissue (not recorded which). These receptors were collected from a woman under 30 with Graves' hyperthyroidism.

The sample holds a few counts of this clonotype. The chain carries TRBV11-2 and TRBJ1-2; D gene uncertain. Germline CDR1 reads SGHAT; CDR2 reads FQNNGV. Trimming removed 3 bases from V and 0 bases from J, with 14 bases in between. The CDR3 consists of 16 residues. CDR3 bases: TGTGCCAGCAGCTTGGGAAGCCTTGGGTCTAACTATGGCTACACCTTC. Translating gives CASSLGSLGSNYGYTF.

The sample holds one count of this clonotype. V is TRBV15 and J is TRBJ1-1; D is undetermined. The CDR3 has 15 residues. The V and J ends lost 3 bases and 5 bases respectively, with 16 bases between them. In germline, CDR1 is LNHNV, CDR2 YYDKDF (reference sequence). The CDR3 region is CATSSDAGRGTEAFF. CDR3 DNA: TGTGCCACCAGCAGCGACGCCGGGCGAGGGACTGAAGCTTTCTTT.

In DNA form, the CDR3 reads TGTGCCAGCAGCTCCGGTGGAGGGGGCGAGCAGTACTTC. Translating gives CASSSGGGGEQYF. This chain connects TRBV7-2 to TRBJ2-7; D assignment may be TRBD1 or TRBD2 (6 bases each). The CDR3 is 13 residues long. The V gene's germline CDR1 is SGHTA and CDR2 FQGNSA. V was cut by 4 bases and J by 6 bases, with 13 bases left in between.

In its sample, this clonotype was seen many times. This chain joins TRBV30 and TRBJ2-7; no reliable D call. Trimming cost V 8 bases and J 2 bases, with 13 bases left between them. The length of the CDR3 is 12 residues. Germline CDR1 GTSNPN, CDR2 SVGIG (reference sequence). CDR3 sequence: CAGLTATYEQYF. The CDR3 nucleotides read TGTGCCGGGCTGACGGCCACCTACGAGCAGTACTTC.

The chain couples TRBV20-1 to TRBJ1-2, with D perhaps matching TRBD1 (5 bases). CDR1 is DFQATT and CDR2 is SNEGSKA in the germline V gene (reference sequence). V was pared by 0 bases and J by 8 bases, with 10 bases between. This CDR3 comprises 12 residues. CDR3 sequence reads: CSARDLRGGYTF. The CDR3 DNA reads TGCAGTGCTAGAGATCTACGGGGCGGCTACACCTTC.

The sample holds many counts of this clonotype. The chain combines TRBV5-4 with TRBJ2-6, with D perhaps TRBD1 (6 bases). Trimming stripped 7 bases from V and 2 bases from J, with 19 bases between. CDR1 is SGHNT, CDR2 YYREEE, per germline (reference sequence). This CDR3 contains 17 residues. The CDR3 loop reads CASPTTGSQTGANVLTF. CDR3 nucleotides: TGTGCCAGCCCCACGACAGGATCCCAGACTGGGGCCAACGTCCTGACTTTC.

The table lists this clonotype with many counts. The CDR3 nucleotides read TGTGCCAGCAGCCCTATAGCGGGAACTAGATACGAGCAGTACTTC. Translated, it gives CASSPIAGTRYEQYF. The chain links TRBV14 to TRBJ2-7; 8 positions agree with TRBD2. Trimming took 4 bases from V and 4 from J; bases not matched to a gene: 9. CDR3 length: 15 residues. CDR1 and CDR2 (germline): SGHDN, FVKESK.

The chain is built from TRBV12-3 or TRBV12-4 and TRBJ1-3; D is unresolved. V shed 5 bases and J shed 7 bases, with 9 bases lying between them. There are 12 residues in the CDR3. CDR3 nucleotide sequence: TGTGCCAGCAGTGTTAGCGGGAACACCATATATTTT. Its protein is CASSVSGNTIYF.

A few counts support this clonotype. The chain is built from TRBV2 and TRBJ2-3, with D unclear. The CDR3 loop spans 13 amino acids. The V end was cut by 7 bases, the J end by 1 base, with 9 bases between. The germline V gene encodes CDR1 SNHLY and CDR2 FYNNEI. CDR3 protein: CASNRDRTDTQYF. The DNA for the CDR3 is TGTGCCAGCAACCGCGACCGCACAGATACGCAGTATTTT.

This clonotype has at least ten counts. V gene TRBV6-1 combines with J gene TRBJ1-2; D gene unclear. V was trimmed by 4 bases and J by 4 bases, leaving 16 bases between them. Germline V gene lookup returns CDR1 MNHNS and CDR2 SASEGT. The CDR3 contains 15 residues. CDR3 sequence (DNA): TGTGCCAGCAGTGTAGCAGGCCCGGGGAGCTATGGCTACACCTTC. Amino acids: CASSVAGPGSYGYTF.